Listed below are T cell receptor beta chains from one sample, sequenced in a study of blood T cell repertoires in COVID-19. Sequencing was performed with immunoSEQ multiplex PCR; in TCRdb, only in-frame clones are kept and a portion is missing. This sample has some 380,000 clones, with 90% found just once. Sequencing was performed on peripheral blood. These receptors all stem from a man between 18 and 29 years old with active or convalescent COVID-19. Both conserved end residues are part of each CDR3. The order of the fields is V gene, D gene, clone size, J gene, CDR3 protein, CDR3 DNA. A D gene is named only where the DNA matches it firmly. Expanded clones are given a class, and other clones once, few, many or no size at all.

TRBV7-9,NA,NA,TRBJ2-7,CASSPGQSSYEQYF,TGTGCCAGCAGCCCCGGACAGTCTTCCTACGAGCAGTACTTC
TRBV9,NA,few,TRBJ2-1,CASSGFGGSYNEQFF,TGTGCCAGCAGCGGCTTCGGAGGCTCCTACAATGAGCAGTTCTTC
TRBV12-3/TRBV12-4,NA,NA,TRBJ1-2,CASSQGTAYGYTF,TGTGCCAGCAGCCAGGGGACGGCGTATGGCTACACCTTC
TRBV6-2/TRBV6-3,NA,NA,TRBJ1-1,CASSYGGIGEAFF,TGTGCCAGCAGTTATGGGGGGATAGGTGAAGCTTTCTTT
TRBV5-6,TRBD1,once,TRBJ1-5,CASSLAGTGPGQPQHF,TGTGCCAGCAGCTTGGCGGGGACAGGTCCCGGTCAGCCCCAGCATTTT
TRBV30,NA,NA,TRBJ1-3,CAWSPYGTIYF,TGTGCCTGGAGTCCCTATGGCACCATATATTTT
TRBV28,NA,NA,TRBJ1-4,CASSLPGFRSEKLFF,TGTGCCAGCAGTCTTCCGGGTTTCCGTTCGGAAAAACTGTTTTTT
TRBV30,NA,NA,TRBJ1-6,CAWSSSGTSRGSPLHF,TGTGCCTGGAGCTCATCCGGGACCAGCAGGGGTTCACCCCTCCACTTT
TRBV11-2,NA,NA,TRBJ2-7,CASSLGGVLAEQYF,TGTGCCAGCAGCTTAGGGGGGGTGTTAGCCGAGCAGTACTTC
TRBV19,NA,NA,TRBJ2-5,CASSMFGGSGQETQYF,TGTGCCAGTAGTATGTTTGGAGGGTCGGGGCAAGAGACCCAGTACTTC
TRBV18,NA,NA,TRBJ1-5,CASSPAERNQPQHF,TGTGCCAGCTCCCCGGCCGAGCGGAATCAGCCCCAGCATTTT
TRBV25-1,TRBD2,NA,TRBJ2-7,CASLSGSSYEQYF,TGTGCCAGCCTAAGCGGGAGTTCCTACGAGCAGTACTTC
TRBV3-1/TRBV3-2,NA,NA,TRBJ1-3,CASSLWETATSGNTIYF,TGTGCCAGCAGCCTGTGGGAGACGGCGACCTCTGGAAACACCATATATTTT
TRBV28,NA,NA,TRBJ2-2,CASSFDIAGELFF,TGTGCCAGCAGTTTCGACATCGCCGGGGAGCTGTTTTTT
TRBV7-2,TRBD1,NA,TRBJ1-2,CASSLSRGSNYGYTF,TGTGCCAGCAGCTTATCCAGGGGGAGTAACTATGGCTACACCTTC
TRBV6-4,TRBD1,NA,TRBJ1-5,CATGTGANQPQHF,TGTGCCACCGGGACAGGGGCAAATCAGCCCCAGCATTTT
TRBV7-9,NA,NA,TRBJ1-5,CASSSGLSNQPQHF,TGTGCCAGCAGCTCAGGACTTAGCAATCAGCCCCAGCATTTT
TRBV15,TRBD1,few,TRBJ1-4,CATRTGTENEKLFF,TGTGCCACCAGGACCGGGACAGAAAATGAAAAACTGTTTTTT
TRBV9,NA,NA,TRBJ2-5,CASSVAPTGQETQYF,TGTGCCAGCAGCGTAGCCCCGACAGGTCAAGAGACCCAGTACTTC
TRBV3-1/TRBV3-2,TRBD2,NA,TRBJ2-1,CASSQFLGGGITEQFF,TGTGCCAGCAGCCAATTCCTGGGCGGGGGTATCACTGAGCAGTTCTTC
TRBV4-1,TRBD1,NA,TRBJ1-2,CASSLPDRGNYGYTF,TGCGCCAGCAGCTTACCGGACAGGGGGAACTATGGCTACACCTTC
TRBV14,NA,NA,TRBJ1-2,CASSHAAEGSLLGYGYTF,TGTGCCAGCAGCCACGCGGCGGAGGGTTCCCTATTAGGCTATGGCTACACCTTC
TRBV20-1,NA,NA,TRBJ2-3,CSARAVNTQYF,TGCAGTGCTAGGGCGGTTAATACGCAGTATTTT
TRBV19,TRBD1,NA,TRBJ1-5,CASRNRGVDQPQHF,TGTGCCAGTCGCAACAGGGGTGTGGATCAGCCCCAGCATTTT